A selection of T cell receptor beta chains follows, all from one sample in a study of glioma-infiltrating T cells. TCRdb itself ran the multiplex PCR reads through MiXCR, one entry per CDR3 protein. The sample carries 95,000 to 150,000 distinct CDR3 sequences, approximately 23% recorded once. Source material: glioma tissue, nonneoplastic brain tissue, or PBMCs (not recorded which). These receptors all stem from a human donor with low-grade glioma or glioblastoma, undergoing nonglioma brain surgery, or in good health (not recorded which). Both conserved end residues are part of each CDR3. Fields, in order: D gene, V gene, clone size, J gene, CDR3 DNA, CDR3 protein. The D gene is left open where the match is weak. Only some rows state a clone size, as once, few, many or a class for expanded clones.

TRBD2	TRBV7-9	-	TRBJ2-1	TGTGCCAGCAGCTTTCCCTTAGCGGGAGGCGGCAATGAGCAGTTCTTC	CASSFPLAGGGNEQFF
-	TRBV4-1	-	TRBJ2-2	TGCGCCAGCAGCCTTCCCCGGGGCGGCGGGACCGGGGAGCTGTTTTTT	CASSLPRGGGTGELFF
-	TRBV5-1	few	TRBJ1-6	TGCGCCAGCAGCTTGGTGGCAGGGGAAAATTCACCCCTCCACTTT	CASSLVAGENSPLHF
TRBD1	TRBV7-2	many	TRBJ2-7	TGTGCCAGCAGCACCCGGGACAGGGGGCCCTACGAGCAGTACTTC	CASSTRDRGPYEQYF
TRBD1	TRBV5-1	-	TRBJ2-5	TGCGCCAGCAGCCTTACGACAGGGCAGGAGACCCAGTACTTC	CASSLTTGQETQYF
TRBD1	TRBV11-2	-	TRBJ1-6	TGTGCCAGCAGCTTAGAACAGGGGGCTGGGGCCCTCCACTTT	CASSLEQGAGALHF
-	TRBV15	many	TRBJ1-2	TGTGCCACCAGCAGAGACGAGTATGGCTACACCTTC	CATSRDEYGYTF
-	TRBV7-3	-	TRBJ2-7	TGTGCCAGCAGCTTAAGTCACGGACAGACCTACGAGCAGTACTTC	CASSLSHGQTYEQYF
-	TRBV10-3	-	TRBJ2-7	TGTGCCATCAGTGAGGAATGGGCAGGGTGTTCCTACGAGCAGTACTTC	CAISEEWAGCSYEQYF
-	TRBV19	-	TRBJ2-7	TGTGCCAGTAGTACCTCGGGGCTCCTTAACTACGAGCAGTACTTC	CASSTSGLLNYEQYF
TRBD1	TRBV19	many	TRBJ1-6	TGTGCCAGTAGTCTTTACGGGACAGCTAACAATTCACCCCTCCACTTT	CASSLYGTANNSPLHF
TRBD1	TRBV4-1	few	TRBJ1-4	TGCGCCAGCACCAGGGGACAGGGAACTAATGAAAAACTGTTTTTT	CASTRGQGTNEKLFF
-	TRBV7-9	many	TRBJ1-4	TGTGCCAGCAGCTCTGGTATTCGAGTGGGTGAAAAACTGTTTTTT	CASSSGIRVGEKLFF
-	TRBV19	many	TRBJ2-7	TGTGCCAGTCGTCGGGACGGTTACTCCTACGAGCAGTACTTC	CASRRDGYSYEQYF
-	TRBV6-1	many	TRBJ2-7	TGTGCCAGCACCAGAGGGGGGACTTACGAGCAGTACTTC	CASTRGGTYEQYF
TRBD2	TRBV20-1	many	TRBJ2-1	TGCAGTGCTAGAGATCTAGCGGGAGGGCCGGGAAATGAGCAGTTCTTC	CSARDLAGGPGNEQFF
TRBD1	TRBV7-9	many	TRBJ2-7	TGTGCCAGCAGCTTTGAACAGGGGAGCTCCTACGAGCAGTACTTC	CASSFEQGSSYEQYF
TRBD1	TRBV20-1	many	TRBJ1-2	TGCAGTGCAAATAAGGACAGGAACTATGGCTACACCTTC	CSANKDRNYGYTF
-	TRBV29-1	many	TRBJ2-1	TGCAGCGTAGAAGTATACTCCTACAATGAGCAGTTCTTC	CSVEVYSYNEQFF
TRBD2	TRBV19	-	TRBJ2-1	TGTGCCAGTACTGGAGGGAGGGCATACAATGAGCAGTTCTTC	CASTGGRAYNEQFF
-	TRBV20-1	many	TRBJ2-3	TGCAGTGCTAGATTGCCTACCTTGAATACGCAGTATTTT	CSARLPTLNTQYF
TRBD2	TRBV20-1	many	TRBJ2-5	TGCAGTGCTTCCGGGACTAGCGGATTACAAGAGACCCAGTACTTC	CSASGTSGLQETQYF
TRBD2	TRBV7-8	many	TRBJ2-5	TGTGCCAGCAGCTTAGAACTAGCGCCCCAAGAGACCCAGTACTTC	CASSLELAPQETQYF
-	TRBV20-1	many	TRBJ1-5	TGCAGTGCTAGAGATTACCGAAACAATCAGCCCCAGCATTTT	CSARDYRNNQPQHF
-	TRBV2	-	TRBJ1-1	TGTGCCAGCAGTTTTGGACTAGCGGGAGGGGCAGGCATCGTCGCTGAAGCTTTCTTT	CASSFGLAGGAGIVAEAFF
TRBD1	TRBV10-3	many	TRBJ2-3	TGTGCCACCGTGGACAGGGGCCTTACAGATACGCAGTATTTT	CATVDRGLTDTQYF
-	TRBV12-3/TRBV12-4	many	TRBJ2-1	TGTGCCAGCAGTTCCCCGCACAATAGCGCAATGCTTTCCTACAATGAGCAGTTCTTC	CASSSPHNSAMLSYNEQFF
-	TRBV13	-	TRBJ1-1	TGTGCCAGCAGCTTAGGACAGGATCATTGGAACACTGAAGCTTTCTTT	CASSLGQDHWNTEAFF
-	TRBV2	-	TRBJ2-2	TGTGCCAGCATTCCCCAGGGAAACACCGGGGAGCTGTTTTTT	CASIPQGNTGELFF
-	TRBV6-2/TRBV6-3	-	TRBJ2-1	TGTGCCAGCAGTTACTTGAGACAGCCAACCAGCCCTAAAAATGAGAAGTTCTTC	CASSYLRQPTSPKNEKFF
-	TRBV7-3	few	TRBJ2-6	TGTGCCAGCAGACTATCCGGGGTTGGGGCCAACGTCCTGACTTTC	CASRLSGVGANVLTF
-	TRBV30	many	TRBJ1-2	TGTGCCTGGAGTATAGGGGACTATGGCTACACCTTC	CAWSIGDYGYTF
TRBD1	TRBV6-1	many	TRBJ1-2	TGTGCCAGCGGGCAGACAGGGTACCGGTATGGCTACACCTTC	CASGQTGYRYGYTF
TRBD2	TRBV4-3	many	TRBJ2-1	TGCGCCAGCAGCCAAGACCTAGCGGGTTACAATGAGCAGTTCTTC	CASSQDLAGYNEQFF
-	TRBV4-1	many	TRBJ1-5	TGCGCCAGCAGCCAAGTCCCGACTGGCAGGGCTCGAAATCAGCCCCAGCATTTT	CASSQVPTGRARNQPQHF
-	TRBV3-1	-	TRBJ1-1	TGTGCCAGCAGCCAAGACAGGAACACTGAAGCTTTCTTT	CASSQDRNTEAFF
-	TRBV20-1	many	TRBJ2-7	TGCAGCGGGCGACCGAACGAGCAGTACTTC	CSGRPNEQYF
TRBD1	TRBV12-3/TRBV12-4	-	TRBJ1-1	TGTGCCAGCAGTGGAAAGACAGGGGTGAACACTGAAGCTTTCTTT	CASSGKTGVNTEAFF
-	TRBV3-1	-	TRBJ1-3	TGTGCCAGCAGCCACTCGGGACGGAACTCTGGAAACACCATATATTTT	CASSHSGRNSGNTIYF
-	TRBV6-2/TRBV6-3	medium-sized	TRBJ2-1	TGTGCCAGCAGTTACTCGTTGCTAGCTTTGGATGAGCAGTTCTTC	CASSYSLLALDEQFF
-	TRBV6-1	many	TRBJ2-3	TGTGCCAGCAGCCTACAGGGTCCTCACACAGATACGCAGTATTTT	CASSLQGPHTDTQYF
TRBD1	TRBV18	-	TRBJ2-1	TGTGCCAGCTCACCCGGGACAGAAAACTTTCGCAATGAGCAGTTCTTC	CASSPGTENFRNEQFF
-	TRBV7-2	many	TRBJ1-6	TGTGCCAGCAGCTTCGCGACAGCCGATAATTCACCCCTCCACTTT	CASSFATADNSPLHF
-	TRBV20-1	many	TRBJ2-2	TGCAGTGCTAGAGATAGTTCCGGTCTCCACACCGGGGAGCTGTTTTTT	CSARDSSGLHTGELFF
TRBD1	TRBV6-2/TRBV6-3	many	TRBJ2-3	TGTGCCAGCAGTTTCGGACAGGGGACGCAGTATTTT	CASSFGQGTQYF
TRBD2	TRBV2	many	TRBJ2-2	TGTGCCAGCAGTCGGACTAGCGGGAGGACCGGGGAGCTGTTTTTT	CASSRTSGRTGELFF
TRBD1	TRBV19	-	TRBJ1-6	TGTGCCAGTAGTCCGGCCCCGGACAGGGGAAATTCACCCCTCCACTTT	CASSPAPDRGNSPLHF
-	TRBV20-1	many	TRBJ1-5	TGCAGTGCTTTTACAGGGTTTGCGAGCAATCAGCCCCAGCATTTT	CSAFTGFASNQPQHF
TRBD2	TRBV30	-	TRBJ2-5	TGTGCCTGGAGCCTAGGACTAGCGGGAGAGACCCAGTACTTC	CAWSLGLAGETQYF
-	TRBV7-2	-	TRBJ1-1	TGTGCCAGCAGCTTAGACTCCGGGACCATGAACACTGAAGCTTTCTTT	CASSLDSGTMNTEAFF
-	TRBV29-1	-	TRBJ2-1	TGCAGCGTTGTGGGAGATGCTTGGGGTTACAATGAGCAGTTCTTC	CSVVGDAWGYNEQFF
-	TRBV7-2	many	TRBJ1-5	TGTGCCAGCAGCCTTACATCAGGGCCCAATCAGCCCCAGCATTTT	CASSLTSGPNQPQHF